Listed below are T cell receptor beta chains from one sample, sequenced in a study of T cell changes during pregnancy in multiple sclerosis. Here immunoSEQ multiplex PCR was the method, and the copy in TCRdb shows in-frame clones only, minus some. The sample includes approximately 39,000 clones, around 94% of them seen just once. The sample was PBMCs (not recorded whether the cells were cultured). These receptors were collected from a female donor with multiple sclerosis, enrolled in a pregnancy study. CDR3s leave out the opening cysteine and the closing phenylalanine or tryptophan.

TRBV9	ASSRQGAIYGNTIY
TRBV5-4	ASSSLATNTGELF
TRBV7-7	ASSLYGNTGELF
TRBV5-4	ASSRDRAETQY
TRBV20-1	SAGSTVEAF
TRBV11-2	ASSPSDLGPDSYEQY
TRBV9	ASSVPPDRRNGYT
TRBV2	ASSALLAGGGTGELF
TRBV13	ASSLRGPGANVLT
TRBV10-3	ASSRDPYEQY